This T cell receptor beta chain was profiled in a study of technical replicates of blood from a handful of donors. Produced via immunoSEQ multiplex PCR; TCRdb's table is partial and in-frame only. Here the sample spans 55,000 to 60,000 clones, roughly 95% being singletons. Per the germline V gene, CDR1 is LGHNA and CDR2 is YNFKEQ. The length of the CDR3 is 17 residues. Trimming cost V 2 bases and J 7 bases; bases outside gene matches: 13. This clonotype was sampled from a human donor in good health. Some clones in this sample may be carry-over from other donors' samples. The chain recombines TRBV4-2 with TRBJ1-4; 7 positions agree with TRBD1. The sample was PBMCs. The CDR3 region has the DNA TGTGCCAGCAGCCAATCGGGAGCCGACAGGGCCGGTGAAAAACTGTTTTTT. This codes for CASSQSGADRAGEKLFF.